This T cell receptor beta chain appears in the sequencing data of a study of blood T cell repertoires in COVID-19. Study context: Whether acute or convalescent, the COVID-19 samples came from the United States, Italy and Spain. PBMCs, B-cell-depleted T cells, or T cells were the source of the cDNA or gDNA that made up the material.

Enrolment of Seattle patients took place during active infection, and they were followed longitudinally. Per the original methods: From reference gene primer amplification, estimates of nucleated cell counts were derived. Sequencing used immunoSEQ multiplex PCR; TCRdb keeps in-frame clones, though not all of them. The V and J calls and the clone size are those of that table, but D and trimming were determined from the DNA. The data show 70,000 to 100,000 clones, more than 80% seen once. Germline lookup yields CDR1 KGHDR and CDR2 SFDVKD. The CDR3 is made up of 16 amino acids. The ends lost 4 bases at V and 4 bases at J; junction bases unmatched: 6.

This rearrangement joins TRBV24-1 to TRBJ2-1; 10 bases line up with TRBD1. The receptor was isolated from a man aged 50-59 years with COVID-19, enrolled during active disease. Specimen: peripheral blood. CDR3 protein: CATSDPGTGVYNEQFF. For the CDR3, the DNA is TGTGCCACCAGTGACCCCGGGACAGGGGTTTACAATGAGCAGTTCTTC.